Presented here are 21 T cell receptor beta chains from one specimen sequenced in a study of blood T cells in healthy people across ages. Combining a sample-barcoded 5' primer with a J-beta primer mix, a second PCR ran for roughly 6 to 12 cycles. TCRdb analysed the 5' RACE reads with MiXCR anew, one entry per CDR3 protein. This sample has 450,000 to 700,000 distinct CDR3 sequences, with 27% found just once. Sequenced sample: blood. The receptors derive from a woman between 65 and 79 years old in good health.

This sequence joins TRBV6-5 and TRBJ2-7; D not resolved. Germline lookup yields CDR1 MNHEY and CDR2 SVGAGI. Trimming removed 8 bases from V and 3 bases from J, with 8 bases in between. CDR3 length equals 11 residues. The CDR3 protein is CASRRHYEQYF. In DNA form, the CDR3 reads TGTGCCAGCCGACGACACTACGAGCAGTACTTC.

The table lists this clonotype with a count of one. V is TRBV29-1 and J is TRBJ1-1; 8 positions match TRBD1. Germline V gives CDR1 SQVTM, CDR2 ANQGSEA. The V segment lost 3 bases and the J segment 7 bases; nucleotides outside the gene matches: 7. The CDR3 sequence is 13 residues long. The CDR3 nucleotides are TGCAGCGTTGATCAGGGGGCTGTCTTTGAAGCTTTCTTT. It codes for CSVDQGAVFEAFF.

The chain has TRBV6-2 or TRBV6-3 and TRBJ2-2; D is ambiguous. The CDR3 has 11 amino acids. Trimming pared 2 bases from V and 7 bases from J, leaving 2 bases between. CDR1 and CDR2 from the germline V gene are MNHEY and SVGEGT. In DNA form, the CDR3 reads TGTGCCAGCAGTTACGGCGGGGAGCTGTTTTTT. Translated, it gives CASSYGGELFF.

The gene calls are TRBV20-1 and TRBJ2-5, with a tentative D call TRBD2 (6 bases). The CDR3 sequence is 14 residues long. V gave up 1 base and J gave up 4 bases, with 13 bases separating them. The germline V gene has CDR1 DFQATT and CDR2 SNEGSKA (reference sequence). The DNA of the CDR3 is TGCAGTGCTAGAGGATTAAGGGGAGGAGAGACCCAGTACTTC. As protein: CSARGLRGGETQYF.

This clonotype was detected only a few times. The chain recombines TRBV7-3 with TRBJ2-5, with 10 bases fitting TRBD1. The J call may be mistaken, given a closer DNA end match to TRBJ2-7. The CDR3 has 18 residues. From germline, CDR1 is SGHTA and CDR2 FQGTGA. CDR3 sequence: CASHRDRGMRTIGYEQYF. The CDR3 nucleotides are TGTGCCAGCCACCGGGACAGGGGTATGAGGACCATCGGCTACGAGCAGTACTTC.

V usage is TRBV12-3 or TRBV12-4 and J usage is TRBJ1-2; TRBD1 matches 9 bases. CDR3 length: 13 amino acids. V lost 5 bases to trimming and J lost 7 bases; unmatched junction nucleotides: 5. The CDR3 region is CASSQQGAGGYTF. CDR3 DNA: TGTGCCAGCAGTCAACAGGGGGCAGGTGGCTACACCTTC.

This clonotype was counted a few times. V usage is TRBV28 and J usage is TRBJ1-2; 8 bases fit TRBD1. The J segment lost 2 bases and the V segment lost 8 bases, leaving 10 bases of the junction unmatched. In germline, CDR1 is MDHEN, CDR2 SYDVKM. This CDR3 is built from 15 residues. CDR3 bases: TGTGCCAGCGGGAATGAGTGGGACAGGAACTATGGCTACACCTTC. This sequence encodes CASGNEWDRNYGYTF.

This clonotype was seen more than once but under ten times. The chain combines TRBV12-3 or TRBV12-4 with TRBJ2-1, with 9 bases lining up with TRBD1. Unmatched junction bases numbered 2, after V lost 4 bases and J lost 1 base. This CDR3 has 15 residues. In DNA form, the CDR3 reads TGTGCCAGCAGTTACGACAGGGGGTCCTACAATGAGCAGTTCTTC. This gives the protein CASSYDRGSYNEQFF.

CDR3 sequence reads: CASSSSGAASYEQYF. CDR3 sequence (DNA): TGTGCCAGCAGCTCATCTGGGGCAGCTTCCTACGAGCAGTACTTC. This chain joins TRBV7-9 and TRBJ2-7, with TRBD1 as a possible D gene (5 bases). The V end lost 4 bases, the J end lost 1 base, and 14 bases lay between the germline ends. Germline CDR1 SEHNR, CDR2 FQNEAQ (reference sequence). There are 15 residues in the CDR3.

This clonotype was seen more than once but under ten times. This chain links TRBV19 with TRBJ2-2; TRBD2 agrees at 7 bases. The J segment lost 3 bases and the V segment lost 7 bases, leaving 20 bases of the junction unmatched. Germline-derived CDR1 and CDR2 are LNHDA and SQIVND (reference sequence). This CDR3 comprises 19 residues. The CDR3 sequence: CASTTGRARTRLDTGELFF. DNA for the CDR3: TGTGCCAGTACCACGGGCAGGGCAAGGACTAGGCTGGACACCGGGGAGCTGTTTTTT.

This clonotype has a count of ten or more. This sequence joins TRBV4-3 and TRBJ2-5; 9 positions match TRBD1. This CDR3 is built from 14 residues. CDR1 is LGHNA and CDR2 is YSLEER in the germline V gene. V was pared by 1 base and J by 5 bases, with 2 bases of the junction left unmatched. The CDR3 region is CASSQGQGVETQYF. In DNA form, the CDR3 reads TGCGCCAGCAGCCAAGGACAGGGGGTTGAGACCCAGTACTTC.

This clonotype showed up many times. J is TRBJ2-5 and V is TRBV7-2; D uncertain. The CDR3 is 13 amino acids. V lost 1 base, J lost 2 bases, and 5 bases lay in between. Germline V gene data show CDR1 as SGHTA and CDR2 as FQGNSA. CDR3 protein: CASSLVRQETQYF. The CDR3 DNA reads as TGTGCCAGCAGCTTAGTACGGCAAGAGACCCAGTACTTC.

The chain recombines TRBV7-2 with TRBJ1-4, with TRBD1 identical over 7 bases. The CDR3 sequence is 15 residues long. Trimming removed 5 bases from V and 7 bases from J; junction bases left unmatched: 10. The V gene's germline CDR1 is SGHTA and CDR2 FQGNSA. The CDR3 nucleotides read TGTGCCAGCAGCCCGACAGGGATGGGAGGTGAAAAACTGTTTTTT. This translates into CASSPTGMGGEKLFF.

This rearrangement joins TRBV30 to TRBJ2-2; 7 positions agree with TRBD1. CDR1 is GTSNPN and CDR2 is SVGIG in the germline V gene (reference sequence). Germline trimming cut 6 bases from V and 0 bases from J; bases unmatched to any gene: 1. The CDR3 runs to 13 residues. The CDR3 bases are TGTGCCTGCGGACAGGCGAACACCGGGGAGCTGTTTTTT. The encoded protein is CACGQANTGELFF.

Only a few counts were recorded for this clonotype. The chain combines TRBV7-8 with TRBJ2-3; 10 nucleotides agree with TRBD1. CDR1 SGHVS and CDR2 FQNEAQ come from the germline V gene. This CDR3 has 16 residues. The trim removed 5 bases at V and 6 bases at J, leaving 11 bases unmatched. In nucleotides, the CDR3 is TGTGCCAGCAGCCCCGGGACAGGGGATCTCAGGGATACGCAGTATTTT. Its protein product is CASSPGTGDLRDTQYF.

The genes are TRBV29-1 and TRBJ2-1, with D possibly called TRBD1 or TRBD2 (5 bases each). CDR3 length: 12 amino acids. Trimming removed 8 bases at V and 7 bases at J, with 15 bases between. CDR1 and CDR2 from the germline V gene are SQVTM and ANQGSEA. CDR3 coding DNA: TGCAGCATGGATGGGGGACGTAATGAGCAGTTCTTC. Encoded protein: CSMDGGRNEQFF.

The chain is built from TRBV29-1 and TRBJ1-2; perhaps TRBD1 as D (5 bases). In germline, CDR1 is SQVTM, CDR2 ANQGSEA. This CDR3 has 14 amino acids. V was shortened by 0 bases and J by 4 bases, with 12 bases between the two germline ends. The CDR3 reads CSVEDPYRLYGYTF. DNA for the CDR3: TGCAGCGTTGAAGACCCTTACAGGCTCTATGGCTACACCTTC.

V and J are TRBV24-1 and TRBJ2-1; TRBD2 agrees at 15 bases. V gave up 3 bases and J gave up 6 bases; unmatched junction bases: 5. The CDR3 covers 17 residues. Germline V gene data show CDR1 as KGHDR and CDR2 as SFDVKD. The chain's CDR3 is CATSDGTSGGLANEQFF. The CDR3 DNA is TGTGCCACCAGTGATGGGACTAGCGGGGGGTTGGCCAATGAGCAGTTCTTC.

This clonotype was observed at least ten times. The rearrangement uses TRBV5-1 and TRBJ2-7; TRBD2 agrees at 11 bases. This CDR3 is 16 amino acids long. In germline, CDR1 is SGHRS, CDR2 YFSETQ. Trimming at V came to 4 bases and at J to 3 bases, leaving 9 bases not matched to a gene. The CDR3 DNA reads TGCGCCAGCAGCCTTTCAACTAGCGGGGGCTACTACGAGCAGTACTTC. Translation gives CASSLSTSGGYYEQYF.

The genes are TRBV6-5 and TRBJ1-1, with D uncertain. CDR1 MNHEY and CDR2 SVGAGI come from the germline V gene. This CDR3 has 13 residues. V shed 2 bases and J shed 7 bases, with 11 bases lying between them. This chain's CDR3 is CASSYGLAGEAFF. CDR3 nucleotide sequence: TGTGCCAGCAGTTACGGTCTGGCTGGTGAAGCTTTCTTT.

The chain links TRBV5-1 to TRBJ1-1; TRBD1 matches at 7 bases. This CDR3 contains 15 residues. Germline lookup yields CDR1 SGHRS and CDR2 YFSETQ. Trimming removed 4 bases from V and 4 bases from J; junction bases left unmatched: 10. CDR3 protein: CASSPTGAGGTEAFF. CDR3 DNA sequence: TGCGCCAGCAGCCCCACAGGGGCCGGCGGCACTGAAGCTTTCTTT.